This TCR beta chain was sequenced in a study of shared clonotypes between healthy human individuals. Unsorted samples used about 90 million PBMCs for genomic DNA. General study points: Among donors, sharing of clonotypes was expected to be affected by sequencing depth.

Germline CDR1 is SGHAT and CDR2 is FQNNGV. Trimming shortened V by 0 bases and J by 1 base, and 9 bases separated the two germline ends. The CDR3 runs to 15 residues. A remark on this clone: The antigen remains undetermined.

The material for each subset, its genomic DNA, was split evenly across several immunoSEQ plates. This table comes from immunoSEQ multiplex PCR, and its TCRdb copy is limited to in-frame clones, with some not included. The table shows hundreds of thousands of clones, with 60% to 80% occurring only once. The V and J genes are TRBV11-2 and TRBJ1-2, with D uncertain. The sequence was obtained from a middle-aged woman in good health. Some clones in this sample may be carry-over from other donors' samples. Sequenced input: PBMCs. The CDR3 nucleotides read TGTGCCAGCAGCTTAGATCTAGGGAGTAACTATGGCTACACCTTC. Its translation is CASSLDLGSNYGYTF. The variable domain in full, completed from reference TRBV11-2 and TRBJ1-2, reads EAGVAQSPRYKIIEKRQSVAFWCNPISGHATLYWYQQILGQGPKLLIQFQNNGVVDDSQLPKDRFSAERLKGVDSTLKIQPAKLEDSAVYLCASSLDLGSNYGYTFGSGTRLTVV.